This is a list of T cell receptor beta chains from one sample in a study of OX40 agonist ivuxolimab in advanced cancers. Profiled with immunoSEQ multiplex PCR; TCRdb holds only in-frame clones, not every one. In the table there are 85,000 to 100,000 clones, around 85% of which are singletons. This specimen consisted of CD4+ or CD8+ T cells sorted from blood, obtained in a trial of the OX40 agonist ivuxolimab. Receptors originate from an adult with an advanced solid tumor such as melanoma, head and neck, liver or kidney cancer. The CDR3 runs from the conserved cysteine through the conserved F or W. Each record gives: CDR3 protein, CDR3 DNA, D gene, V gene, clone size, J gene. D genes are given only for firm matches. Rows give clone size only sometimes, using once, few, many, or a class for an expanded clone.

CDR3 protein: CASSIPQETQYF
CDR3 DNA: TGTGCCAGCAGCATCCCCCAAGAGACCCAGTACTTC
D gene: -
V gene: TRBV28
clone size: -
J gene: TRBJ2-5

CDR3 protein: CAIRTSGRAENEQFF
CDR3 DNA: TGTGCCATACGAACTAGCGGGAGGGCCGAGAATGAGCAGTTCTTC
D gene: TRBD2
V gene: TRBV10-3
clone size: -
J gene: TRBJ2-1

CDR3 protein: CASSLVTSGGARETQYF
CDR3 DNA: TGTGCCAGCAGCTTAGTAACTAGCGGGGGGGCCCGGGAGACCCAGTACTTC
D gene: TRBD2
V gene: TRBV7-6
clone size: -
J gene: TRBJ2-5

CDR3 protein: CASSLGIAEKLFF
CDR3 DNA: TGCGCCAGCAGCTTGGGAATTGCGGAAAAACTGTTTTTT
D gene: -
V gene: TRBV5-1
clone size: once
J gene: TRBJ1-4

CDR3 protein: CATRGNRGRHGYTF
CDR3 DNA: TGTGCCACCAGGGGTAACAGGGGGCGGCATGGCTACACCTTC
D gene: TRBD1
V gene: TRBV15
clone size: -
J gene: TRBJ1-2

CDR3 protein: CASSPGIGQPQHF
CDR3 DNA: TGCGCCAGCAGCCCAGGGATTGGTCAGCCCCAGCATTTT
D gene: -
V gene: TRBV5-1
clone size: -
J gene: TRBJ1-5

CDR3 protein: CASSLSGQVLSYEQYF
CDR3 DNA: TGTGCCAGCAGCTTATCGGGACAGGTTCTCTCCTACGAGCAGTACTTC
D gene: TRBD1
V gene: TRBV7-8
clone size: -
J gene: TRBJ2-7

CDR3 protein: CASSLGANNEQFF
CDR3 DNA: TGTGCCAGCAGCTTAGGGGCGAACAATGAGCAGTTCTTC
D gene: -
V gene: TRBV7-2
clone size: -
J gene: TRBJ2-1

CDR3 protein: CASSPDPSSYEQYF
CDR3 DNA: TGTGCCAGCAGCCCGGACCCCAGCTCCTACGAGCAGTACTTC
D gene: -
V gene: TRBV11-3
clone size: -
J gene: TRBJ2-7

CDR3 protein: CASSLDTQETQYF
CDR3 DNA: TGTGCCAGCAGCTTAGACACCCAAGAGACCCAGTACTTC
D gene: -
V gene: TRBV7-9
clone size: -
J gene: TRBJ2-5

CDR3 protein: CASSSTGNYGYTF
CDR3 DNA: TGTGCCAGCAGCTCGACAGGGAACTATGGCTACACCTTC
D gene: TRBD1
V gene: TRBV7-3
clone size: few
J gene: TRBJ1-2

CDR3 protein: CAINPGSGANSPLHF
CDR3 DNA: TGTGCCATCAATCCTGGGTCAGGGGCTAATTCACCCCTCCACTTT
D gene: -
V gene: TRBV6-1
clone size: -
J gene: TRBJ1-6

CDR3 protein: CASMAGGGGTDTQYF
CDR3 DNA: TGTGCCAGCATGGCGGGAGGAGGGGGCACAGATACGCAGTATTTT
D gene: TRBD2
V gene: TRBV28
clone size: -
J gene: TRBJ2-3

CDR3 protein: CAWSRLLGFDQPQHF
CDR3 DNA: TGTGCCTGGAGTCGCCTTTTGGGGTTCGATCAGCCCCAGCATTTT
D gene: -
V gene: TRBV30
clone size: -
J gene: TRBJ1-5

CDR3 protein: CASSFDRGDGYTF
CDR3 DNA: TGTGCCAGCAGTTTTGACAGGGGAGATGGCTACACCTTC
D gene: TRBD1
V gene: TRBV6-5
clone size: -
J gene: TRBJ1-2

CDR3 protein: CSVTRTEAFF
CDR3 DNA: TGCAGCGTCACCAGGACTGAAGCTTTCTTT
D gene: -
V gene: TRBV29-1
clone size: few
J gene: TRBJ1-1